Shown below are 9 T cell receptor beta chains from a single sample sequenced in a study of early T cells in non-severe SARS-CoV-2 infection. MiXCR was run by TCRdb on the 5' RACE reads, yielding one entry per CDR3 protein. The profile covers about 36,000 distinct CDR3 sequences, with 9.9% appearing a single time and approximately 12% taken by the ten largest. The sample comprised whole blood. These TCRs come from an adult who was a healthcare worker with PCR-confirmed SARS-CoV-2 infection or an uninfected control (not recorded which).

V usage is TRBV29-1 and J usage is TRBJ1-1; unclear D gene. Germline assignment: CDR1 SQVTM and CDR2 ANQGSEA. Trimming took 6 bases from V and 3 from J, leaving 11 bases between them. This CDR3 region has 12 residues. CDR3: CSVSWSDTEAFF. CDR3 in DNA: TGCAGCGTCAGTTGGTCGGACACTGAAGCTTTCTTT.

This clonotype came up a few times. V usage is TRBV6-2 or TRBV6-3 and J usage is TRBJ2-1; 11 bases map to TRBD2. This CDR3 is built from 14 residues. J gave up 5 bases and V 6 bases, and 3 bases lay outside the gene matches. Germline assignment: CDR1 MNHEY and CDR2 SVGEGT. DNA of the CDR3: TGTGCCAGCAGGTCTAGCGGGGGGCACAATGAGCAGTTCTTC. It yields the protein CASRSSGGHNEQFF.

The table lists this clonotype with many counts. This chain uses TRBV12-3 or TRBV12-4 with TRBJ1-1; unclear D gene. Trimming took 7 bases from V and 7 from J, leaving 16 bases between them. There are 13 residues in the CDR3. CDR3 sequence reads: CASNPGRRNEAFF. DNA of the CDR3: TGTGCCAGCAATCCGGGGAGGCGGAATGAAGCTTTCTTT.

This clonotype came up many times. This sequence joins TRBV7-2 and TRBJ2-2; TRBD2 is a possible D gene (5 bases). This CDR3 is built from 16 residues. The V and J ends lost 4 bases and 4 bases respectively, with 16 bases between them. CDR1 and CDR2 from the germline V gene are SGHTA and FQGNSA. CDR3 sequence: CASSSPQASFTGELFF. CDR3 sequence (DNA): TGTGCCAGCAGCTCCCCCCAGGCTAGCTTCACCGGGGAGCTGTTTTTT.

This clonotype was detected ten times or more. The chain combines TRBV12-3 or TRBV12-4 with TRBJ1-2, with a possible D match to TRBD1 (5 bases). Trimming took 7 bases from V and 0 from J, leaving 15 bases between them. CDR3 length equals 15 residues. CDR3 amino acids: CASTARVGPNYGYTF. The CDR3 DNA reads TGTGCCAGCACGGCCAGGGTTGGTCCTAACTATGGCTACACCTTC.

This clonotype was observed at least ten times. J is TRBJ1-2 and V is TRBV7-6; 9 bases line up with TRBD1. The germline V gene encodes CDR1 SGHVS and CDR2 FNYEAQ. The junction had 13 bases not matched to a gene; V was cut back by 4 bases and J by 13 bases. The CDR3 length is 14 residues. For the CDR3, the DNA is TGTGCCAGCAGCTCACAGAACTGGGACAGGGTTCGCACCTTC. Translated, it gives CASSSQNWDRVRTF.

This clonotype was seen many times. The DNA for the CDR3 is TGTGCCAGCAGTTTATTAGGCGGGGGGGCCGCCAATGAGCAGTTCTTC. It codes for CASSLLGGGAANEQFF. The chain employs TRBV27 and TRBJ2-1, with 9 bases identical to TRBD2. The V gene's germline CDR1 is MNHEY and CDR2 SMNVEV (reference sequence). The CDR3 runs 16 residues. Germline trimming cut 1 base from V and 6 bases from J; bases unmatched to any gene: 7.

This clonotype was counted many times. This rearrangement joins TRBV7-2 to TRBJ2-1, with 10 nucleotides matching TRBD2. The CDR3 consists of 15 residues. V lost 3 bases, J lost 7 bases, and 6 bases stayed unmatched. Germline values: CDR1 SGHTA, CDR2 FQGNSA. CDR3 coding DNA: TGTGCCAGCAGCTTCGAGCGGGGGGGACGAAATGAGCAGTTCTTC. Translated: CASSFERGGRNEQFF.

The CDR3: CASSVQEYGYTF. The CDR3 DNA reads TGTGCCAGCAGTGTACAAGAATATGGCTACACCTTC. This chain uses TRBV2 with TRBJ1-2; D is uncertain. V dropped 4 bases and J dropped 5 bases, with 8 bases sitting between them. Germline-derived CDR1 and CDR2 are SNHLY and FYNNEI. The CDR3 runs 12 residues.